Listed here is a single TCR beta chain. The data stem from a study of blood T cell repertoires in COVID-19. Study details: Italy, Spain and the United States were the sources of the convalescent and acute COVID-19 samples.

V gave up 6 bases and J gave up 8 bases; unmatched junction bases: 13. CDR3 size: 15 residues. Germline CDR1 reads SNHLY; CDR2 reads FYNNEI. Sequenced by immunoSEQ multiplex PCR; TCRdb stores in-frame clones only, minus some. The sample includes fewer than 250,000 clones, almost 90% of them seen just once. The chain joins TRBV2 to TRBJ2-1, with TRBD2 matching over 7 bases. Sample: PBMCs or T cells enriched from blood (not recorded which). The source is a woman aged 45-65 years with acute COVID-19. The DNA of the CDR3 is TGTGCCAGCAGCTCCCTAGGCGGGAGTGCCGATGAGCAGTTCTTC. Translating it yields CASSSLGGSADEQFF.